Listed here are 17 T cell receptor beta chains from one sample, sequenced in a study of T cells in Graves' hyperthyroidism and ophthalmopathy. Amplification targeted TCR beta CDR3 regions from RNA transcripts. The HTBI primer set was used in a first-round RT-PCR of the TCR CDR3. In TCRdb, the multiplex PCR reads were re-called with MiXCR into one record per CDR3 protein. The table records some 440,000 distinct CDR3 sequences, approximately 14% of them present only once. Sequencing used blood. The receptors derive from a woman aged 18-30 years with Graves' hyperthyroidism.

This clonotype was observed at least ten times. The V and J genes are TRBV5-1 and TRBJ1-2; D unresolved. The CDR3 runs to 15 residues. Germline CDR1 reads SGHRS; CDR2 reads YFSETQ. V lost 0 bases and J lost 3, with 12 bases in between. CDR3 nucleotide sequence: TGCGCCAGCAGCTTGGATTCATCCTCTTACTATGGCTACACCTTC. Protein product: CASSLDSSSYYGYTF.

This clonotype was recorded many times. The V gene is TRBV7-8, the J gene TRBJ2-1, with D maybe TRBD1 (5 bases). The V gene lost 5 bases and the J gene lost 7 bases, with 18 bases spanning the gap. CDR1 SGHVS and CDR2 FQNEAQ come from the germline V gene. CDR3 length: 15 residues. As DNA, the CDR3 is TGTGCCAGCAGCCCAGAACGGACATGGAATAATGAGCAGTTCTTC. This encodes CASSPERTWNNEQFF.

This clonotype was found many times. The chain recombines TRBV7-3 with TRBJ2-3; TRBD2 aligns across 8 bases. The CDR3 has 13 residues. The V and J ends lost 8 bases and 4 bases, in that order; junction bases with no gene match: 5. Germline V gene sequence: CDR1 SGHTA, CDR2 FQGTGA. For the CDR3, the DNA is TGTGCCAGCGCGGCAGCGGGAGCAGATACGCAGTATTTT. This translates into CASAAAGADTQYF.

This rearrangement joins TRBV9 to TRBJ2-2; 13 bases match TRBD2. The CDR3 has 19 residues. CDR1 is SGDLS, CDR2 YYNGEE, per germline. After removal of 3 bases from V and 0 bases from J, the junction contained 8 bases not matched to a gene. CDR3 DNA sequence: TGTGCCAGCAGCGGGTGGGGACTAGCGGGGTCATCGAACACCGGGGAGCTGTTTTTT. The encoded protein is CASSGWGLAGSSNTGELFF.

This clonotype was seen repeatedly, ten times or more. V is TRBV12-3 or TRBV12-4 and J is TRBJ2-7, with TRBD1 identical over 8 bases. Unmatched junction bases numbered 11, after V lost 5 bases and J lost 2 bases. The CDR3 extends over 16 amino acids. The CDR3 here is CASSADGTGATYEQYF. CDR3 DNA: TGTGCCAGCAGTGCAGACGGGACAGGCGCTACCTACGAGCAGTACTTC.

The table lists this clonotype with many counts. V gene TRBV2 combines with J gene TRBJ1-5, with D tentatively TRBD1 (5 bases). The CDR3 length is 13 residues. The germline V gene encodes CDR1 SNHLY and CDR2 FYNNEI. V lost 3 bases and J 2 bases, leaving 5 bases between the germline ends. CDR3: CASSEGRNQPQHF. The CDR3 DNA sequence: TGTGCCAGCAGTGAGGGGCGCAATCAGCCCCAGCATTTT.

This clonotype was recorded at least ten times. The rearrangement links TRBV28 to TRBJ2-5, with a tentative D call TRBD1 (6 bases). Germline values: CDR1 MDHEN, CDR2 SYDVKM. The V and J ends lost 10 bases and 0 bases respectively, with 27 bases between them. The CDR3 has 18 residues. CDR3 loop: CATLPGGTPFSYQETQYF. CDR3 DNA: TGTGCCACCCTACCGGGTGGGACACCATTTTCTTACCAAGAGACCCAGTACTTC.

This rearrangement joins TRBV27 to TRBJ1-5; tentative D call: TRBD1 (5 bases). This CDR3 comprises 13 residues. Germline V CDR1 and CDR2: MNHEY, SMNVEV (reference sequence). Trimming took off 10 bases at V and 4 bases at J, with 14 bases between the two ends. CDR3 DNA: TGTGCCACCGGATGGACAATAAATCAGCCCCAGCATTTT. Translated, it gives CATGWTINQPQHF.

This sequence joins TRBV6-2 or TRBV6-3 and TRBJ2-2; 7 bases fit TRBD1. There are 15 residues in the CDR3. Per germline, CDR1 MNHEY and CDR2 SVGEGT. V was clipped by 7 bases and J by 1 base; unmatched bases: 6. This chain's CDR3 is CASTRGQRNTGELFF. In DNA form, the CDR3 reads TGTGCCAGCACTCGGGGACAGAGGAACACCGGGGAGCTGTTTTTT.

This clonotype was seen repeatedly, ten times or more. J is TRBJ2-3 and V is TRBV3-1, with TRBD2 matching 7 bases. Unmatched junction bases numbered 6, after V lost 6 bases and J lost 6 bases. CDR1 and CDR2 from the germline V gene are LGHDT and YNNKEL (reference sequence). The CDR3 is 13 amino acids. CDR3 loop: CASSSQRGDTQYF. The CDR3 nucleotides are TGTGCCAGCAGTTCACAGCGGGGCGATACGCAGTATTTT.

This clonotype was seen more than once but under ten times. This sequence joins TRBV9 and TRBJ2-3; 7 bases fit TRBD1. V lost 4 bases and J lost 2; bases outside the gene matches: 16. The CDR3 loop spans 18 amino acids. From germline, CDR1 is SGDLS and CDR2 YYNGEE. The CDR3 DNA reads TGTGCCAGCAGCCCCCAACCTTTTACAGGGGACCCCACAGATACGCAGTATTTT. It is translated as CASSPQPFTGDPTDTQYF.

The CDR3 DNA follows: TGTGCCAGCAGGGCTAGCGGGAGGGCTCTCACAGATACGCAGTATTTT. It specifies CASRASGRALTDTQYF. V usage is TRBV6-1 and J usage is TRBJ2-3, with 12 bases matching TRBD2. J lost 2 bases, V lost 6 bases, and 6 bases had no gene match. The CDR3 spans 16 residues. The germline V gene has CDR1 MNHNS and CDR2 SASEGT.

The chain carries TRBV28 and TRBJ2-2, with 7 bases identical to TRBD1. The ends lost 7 bases at V and 5 bases at J; junction bases unmatched: 10. The CDR3 consists of 15 residues. Germline V lookup: CDR1 MDHEN, CDR2 SYDVKM. CDR3 DNA sequence: TGTGCCAGCATCTCTGGGACAGTATTAACCGGGGAGCTGTTTTTT. This encodes CASISGTVLTGELFF.

This rearrangement joins TRBV20-1 to TRBJ2-3; D could derive from TRBD1 or TRBD2 (5 bases each). Trimming removed 0 bases at V and 5 bases at J, with 9 bases between. Germline V CDR1 and CDR2: DFQATT, SNEGSKA (reference sequence). The CDR3 has 13 amino acids. The CDR3 loop is CSAREGVQDTQYF. Here the CDR3 DNA reads TGCAGTGCTAGAGAGGGGGTACAAGATACGCAGTATTTT.

V usage is TRBV20-1 and J usage is TRBJ2-5; 10 bases align to TRBD2. The CDR3 runs to 14 residues. CDR1 and CDR2 (germline): DFQATT, SNEGSKA (reference sequence). With 3 bases clipped from V and 4 bases from J, the junction kept 5 bases outside the gene matches. As DNA, the CDR3 is TGCAGTGCTAGGGGACTAGCGCTGGGAGAGACCCAGTACTTC. Protein sequence: CSARGLALGETQYF.

This clonotype has only a few counts. The chain recombines TRBV6-5 with TRBJ1-5; a weak D match, TRBD1 (5 bases). This CDR3 comprises 15 residues. The germline gives CDR1 MNHEY, CDR2 SVGAGI. V was trimmed by 0 bases and J by 13 bases, leaving 19 bases between them. The CDR3 DNA reads TGTGCCAGCAGTTACTCGGGGGGAGGATGGGATACGCAGCATTTT. Its protein is CASSYSGGGWDTQHF.

In the case of this clonotype: The junction does not match germline at one end; this may be a read error. The gene calls are TRBV27 and TRBJ2-7; D is perhaps TRBD1 (6 bases). The germline V gene has CDR1 MNHEY and CDR2 SMNVEV (reference sequence). This CDR3 comprises 16 residues. DNA of the CDR3: TGCGCCAGCAGCCAAGAGTTATGGGACCAGGGGTACGAGCAGTACTTC. Its protein product is CASSQELWDQGYEQYF.